A selection of T cell receptor beta chains follows, all from one sample in a study of radiation and T cells in renal cell carcinoma. Data came from immunoSEQ multiplex PCR; TCRdb stores just in-frame clones and leaves some out. The repertoire holds 150,000 or so clones, with about 88% as singletons. The starting material was blood, obtained from a patient whose treatment included radiotherapy and nephrectomy. Receptor source: a woman aged 45-60 years with renal cell carcinoma. The CDR3 runs from the conserved cysteine through the conserved F or W. Fields, in order: J gene, clone size, V gene, D gene, CDR3 DNA, CDR3 protein. The D gene is left open where the match is weak. Only part of the rows carry a size: once, few, many, or a class if the clone is expanded.

>TRBJ1-2|once|TRBV6-6|TRBD1
TGTGCCAGCAGCATAACCCGCCGGGACAGTAACTATGGCTACACCTTC
CASSITRRDSNYGYTF
>TRBJ1-3|NA|TRBV7-2|TRBD1
TGTGCCAGCAGCTCGGACAGGGGGCCTGGAGGAGACACCATATATTTT
CASSSDRGPGGDTIYF
>TRBJ2-3|once|TRBV30|TRBD2
TGTGCCTGGGGGAGGGTTGGAGATACGCAGTATTTT
CAWGRVGDTQYF
>TRBJ2-7|NA|TRBV5-4|TRBD1
TGTGCCAGCAGCTACAGGGGTTGGCTTTCCTACGAGCAGTACTTC
CASSYRGWLSYEQYF
>TRBJ2-2|NA|TRBV18|TRBD2
TGTGCCAGCTCACCCCAGCGGGGGGGACGGTCCGGGGAGCTGTTTTTT
CASSPQRGGRSGELFF
>TRBJ2-7|few|TRBV30|NA
TGTGCCTGGAGTGTGACAGAACGCGAGCAGTACTTC
CAWSVTEREQYF
>TRBJ1-5|NA|TRBV6-1|NA
TGTGCCAGCAGTGAGCTATCGATGAGCAATCGGCCCCAGCATTTT
CASSELSMSNRPQHF
>TRBJ2-5|NA|TRBV27|TRBD2
TGTGCCAGCAGTTTGGGGACTAGCGGGGGGGAAAGGGAGACCCAGTACTTC
CASSLGTSGGERETQYF
>TRBJ1-4|few|TRBV13|NA
TGTGCCAGCAGCTTTGAGCCAGGGCGTAATGAAAAACTGTTTTTT
CASSFEPGRNEKLFF
>TRBJ2-5|NA|TRBV4-1|TRBD2
TGCGCCAGCAGCCGGACTAGAAGAGAGGCCCAGTACTTC
CASSRTRREAQYF
>TRBJ2-1|once|TRBV7-7|NA
TGTGCTAGCAGCCGGGACATGGACAATGAGCAGTTCTTC
CASSRDMDNEQFF
>TRBJ1-1|few|TRBV7-9|NA
TGTGCCAGCAGCTTGTGGGGCACTGAAGCTTTCTTT
CASSLWGTEAFF
>TRBJ1-6|NA|TRBV5-6|NA
TGTGCCAGCACTCCCGAACCCTCGGGGAATTCACCCCTCCACTTT
CASTPEPSGNSPLHF
>TRBJ2-5|NA|TRBV19|NA
TGTGCCAGTAGTATGACCCCCTTTGTAGGGTTTGGAGAGACCCAGTACTTC
CASSMTPFVGFGETQYF
>TRBJ2-7|NA|TRBV9|TRBD1
TGTGCCAGCAGCATCGGACAGGGGGCTTACGAGCAGTACTTC
CASSIGQGAYEQYF
>TRBJ1-6|NA|TRBV19|TRBD1
TGTGCCAGTAGTATGATCACTCGGGACAGCTATAATTCACCCCTCCACTTT
CASSMITRDSYNSPLHF
>TRBJ2-5|NA|TRBV5-1|NA
TGCGCCAGCAAGTTGTTAGGTGGCCAAGAGACCCAGTACTTC
CASKLLGGQETQYF
>TRBJ1-1|NA|TRBV19|NA
TGTGCCAGTAGTACCCGGGACGGGTCGAACACTGAAGCTTTCTTT
CASSTRDGSNTEAFF